The entry that follows covers one T cell receptor (beta chain) sequence. In its sample, this clone was seen once. Its antigen target is currently unknown. Base quality data are lacking; no much larger clone is found one base away. The library was prepared using the immunoSEQ multiplex PCR assay. TCRdb carries this immuneACCESS record with in-frame sequences only. Its versions omit some clonotypes, under half of them owing to an unresolved V gene in the studies checked, with the rest unexplained. This sample is represented by about 60,000 clones; around 96% of them were singletons. Together, the top ten hold 2% to 3% of the sample. These data originate in a study of T cell changes during pregnancy in multiple sclerosis (dated by TCRdb to about 2019). Turning to the overall study: In women with multiple sclerosis, the researchers looked at how the T cell repertoire shifted as pregnancy progressed.

The CDR3 runs 18 amino acids, cysteine and phenylalanine included. Left in the record is the CDR3 DNA by itself, 54 bases read in frame from the first base. Reading the germline V gene gives CDR1 SNHLY and CDR2 FYNNEI. The germline V end is reduced by 0 bases and the J end by 6 bases; junction bases left unmatched: 16. This TCR was recovered from a female donor with multiple sclerosis, enrolled in a pregnancy study. The sample was CD8+ T cells from peripheral blood mononuclear cells, taken after pregnancy. The rearrangement combines TRBV2 with TRBJ1-2; the central 7 bases match TRBD1. In nucleotide form, the sequence is TGTGCCAGCAGTGAAGCGCTGGGACAGTCGAGCCTCCCCCATGGCTACACCTTC. Protein translation: CASSEALGQSSLPHGYTF. Joined to the reference TRBV2 and TRBJ1-2 proteins, this CDR3 gives the full variable domain: EPEVTQTPSHQVTQMGQEVILRCVPISNHLYFYWYRQILGQKVEFLVSFYNNEISEKSEIFDDQFSVERPDGSNFTLKIRSTKLEDSAMYFCASSEALGQSSLPHGYTFGSGTRLTVV.